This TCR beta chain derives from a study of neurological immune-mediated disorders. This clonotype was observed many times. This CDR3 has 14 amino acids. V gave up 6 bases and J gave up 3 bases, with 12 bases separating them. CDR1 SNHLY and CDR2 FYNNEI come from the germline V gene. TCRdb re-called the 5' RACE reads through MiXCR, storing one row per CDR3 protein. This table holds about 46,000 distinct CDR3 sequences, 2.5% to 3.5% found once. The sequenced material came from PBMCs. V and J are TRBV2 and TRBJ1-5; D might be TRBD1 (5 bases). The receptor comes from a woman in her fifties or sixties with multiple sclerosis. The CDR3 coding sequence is TGTGCCAGCAGGGCAGGGCCCTTCAATCAGCCCCAGCATTTT. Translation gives CASRAGPFNQPQHF.